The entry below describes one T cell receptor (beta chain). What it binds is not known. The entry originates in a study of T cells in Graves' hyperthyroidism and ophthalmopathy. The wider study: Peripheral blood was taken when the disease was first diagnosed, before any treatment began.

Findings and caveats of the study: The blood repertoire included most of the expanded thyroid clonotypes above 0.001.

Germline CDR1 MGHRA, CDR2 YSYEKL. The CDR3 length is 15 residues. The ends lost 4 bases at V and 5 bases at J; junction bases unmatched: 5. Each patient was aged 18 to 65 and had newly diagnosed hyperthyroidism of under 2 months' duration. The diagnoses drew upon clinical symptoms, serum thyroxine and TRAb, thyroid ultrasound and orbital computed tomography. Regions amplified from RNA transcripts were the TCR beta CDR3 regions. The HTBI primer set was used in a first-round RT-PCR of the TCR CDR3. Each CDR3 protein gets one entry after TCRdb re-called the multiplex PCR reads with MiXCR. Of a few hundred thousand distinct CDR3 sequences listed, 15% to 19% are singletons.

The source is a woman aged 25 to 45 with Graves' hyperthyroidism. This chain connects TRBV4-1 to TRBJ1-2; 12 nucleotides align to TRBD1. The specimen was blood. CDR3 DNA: TGCGCCAGCAGCCGGGGGACAGGGGGCGGGTATGGCTACACCTTC. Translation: CASSRGTGGGYGYTF.